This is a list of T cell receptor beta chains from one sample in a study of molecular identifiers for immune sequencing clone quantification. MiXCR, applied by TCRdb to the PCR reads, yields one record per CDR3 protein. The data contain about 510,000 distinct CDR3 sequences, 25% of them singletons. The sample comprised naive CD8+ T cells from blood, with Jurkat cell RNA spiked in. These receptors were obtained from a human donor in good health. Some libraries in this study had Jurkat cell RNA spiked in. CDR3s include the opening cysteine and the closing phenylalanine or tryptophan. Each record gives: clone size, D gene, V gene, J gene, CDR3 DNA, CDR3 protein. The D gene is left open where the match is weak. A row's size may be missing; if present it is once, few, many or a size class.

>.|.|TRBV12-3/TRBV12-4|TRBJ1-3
TGTGCCAGCAGTTATTCCGGCACAGGCTCAGGAAACACCATATATTTT
CASSYSGTGSGNTIYF
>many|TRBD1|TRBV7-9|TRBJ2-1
TGTGCCAGCAGCCGGAGCCCGGGACAGCGGATCAATGAGCAGTTCTTC
CASSRSPGQRINEQFF
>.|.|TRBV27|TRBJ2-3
TGTGCCAGCAATCCTCTAGGGACAGATACGCAGTATTTT
CASNPLGTDTQYF
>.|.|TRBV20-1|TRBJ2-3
TGCAGTGCGATACTAGCAGAAGGCACAGATACGCAGTATTTT
CSAILAEGTDTQYF
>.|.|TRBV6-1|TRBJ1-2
TGTGCCAGCAGTGAAGTGGTTGCAGCCGGCAGTAACTATGGCTACACCTTC
CASSEVVAAGSNYGYTF
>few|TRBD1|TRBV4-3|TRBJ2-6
TGCGCCAGCAGCCCTTGGACAGGGGAGCCCTCTGGGGCCAACGTCCTGACTTTC
CASSPWTGEPSGANVLTF
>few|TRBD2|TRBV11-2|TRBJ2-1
TGTGCCAGCAGCTATAGCGGGTCGCTCCACAATGAGCAGTTCTTC
CASSYSGSLHNEQFF
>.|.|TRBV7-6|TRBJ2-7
TGTGCCAGCAGCTTAGAGCCGACAGGTAGCTCCTACGAGCAGTACTTC
CASSLEPTGSSYEQYF
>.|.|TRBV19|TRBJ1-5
TGTGCCAGTTGTAGGGGGGGCGACCCATCAAATAGCAATCAGCCCCAGCATTTT
CASCRGGDPSNSNQPQHF
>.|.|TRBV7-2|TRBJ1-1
TGTGCCAGCAGCTTAGGAGGGCTTCTGAACACTGAAGCTTTCTTT
CASSLGGLLNTEAFF
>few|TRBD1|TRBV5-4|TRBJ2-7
TGTGCCAGCAGCGTGACAGGGACCAACGAGCAGTACTTC
CASSVTGTNEQYF
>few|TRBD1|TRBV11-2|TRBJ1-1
TGTGCCAGCAGCTCTAACGGGACAGGAGTGAACACTGAAGCTTTCTTT
CASSSNGTGVNTEAFF
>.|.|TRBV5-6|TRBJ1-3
TGTGCCAGCAGCTCCCAACAGGTGAACTCTGGAAACACCATATATTTT
CASSSQQVNSGNTIYF
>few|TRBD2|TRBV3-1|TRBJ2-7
TGTGCCAGCAGCCAGCTAGTAGCGGGGAGCTACGAGCAGTACTTC
CASSQLVAGSYEQYF
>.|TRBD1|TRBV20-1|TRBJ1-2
TGCAGTGCTAGCGGGGACAGGGGATTCTATGGCTACACCTTC
CSASGDRGFYGYTF
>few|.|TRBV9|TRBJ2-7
TGTGCCAGCAGCCCCGAGGGGTCAAGCTCCTACGAGCAGTACTTC
CASSPEGSSSYEQYF
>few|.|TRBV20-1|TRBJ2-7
TGCAGTGCTAGAGATAGGAAGGGGTACAACGAGCAGTACTTC
CSARDRKGYNEQYF
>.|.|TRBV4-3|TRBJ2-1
TGCGCCAGCAGCCAAGATTTTGGGAAGAACCAGGTTGAGCAGTTCTTC
CASSQDFGKNQVEQFF
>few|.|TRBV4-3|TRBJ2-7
TGCGCCAGCAGCCAAGAACGTCAGAGCTACTACGAGCAGTACTTC
CASSQERQSYYEQYF
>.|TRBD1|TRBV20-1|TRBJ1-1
TGCAGTGCTAGAGTGGACGAGGGGGCGGGCACTGAAGCTTTCTTT
CSARVDEGAGTEAFF
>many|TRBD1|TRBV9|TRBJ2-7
TGTGCCAGCAGCGTAGGACAGGGGTTGGACGAGCAGTACTTC
CASSVGQGLDEQYF
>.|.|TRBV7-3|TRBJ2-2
TGTGCCTCCCGAGAGGGCCACTACACCGGGGAGCTGTTTTTT
CASREGHYTGELFF
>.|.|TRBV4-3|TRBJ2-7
TGCGCCAGCAGCCAATACCGCGACGGGGGTCCCACCTACGAGCAGTACTTC
CASSQYRDGGPTYEQYF
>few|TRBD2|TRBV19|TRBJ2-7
TGTGCCAGTAGTCCATGGACTAGCGGGCCCTACGAGCAGTACTTC
CASSPWTSGPYEQYF
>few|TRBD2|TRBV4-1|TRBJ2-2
TGCGCCAGCGGACTCGCGGGCGGGGGGGCGGTCACCGGGGAGCTGTTTTTT
CASGLAGGGAVTGELFF
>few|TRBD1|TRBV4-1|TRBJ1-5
TGCGCCAGCAGCGAACGACAGGGCGGATGGTATAGCAATCAGCCCCAGCATTTT
CASSERQGGWYSNQPQHF
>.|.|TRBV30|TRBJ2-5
TGTGCCTGGAGTCTGGGGGCCCAGTACTTC
CAWSLGAQYF
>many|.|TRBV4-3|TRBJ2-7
TGCGCCAGCAGCCAAGATGTACTGCCTTCCTACGAGCAGTACTTC
CASSQDVLPSYEQYF
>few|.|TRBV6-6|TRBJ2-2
TGTGCCAGCATCTTGATGTGGGGGGCAAGCACCGGGGAGCTGTTTTTT
CASILMWGASTGELFF
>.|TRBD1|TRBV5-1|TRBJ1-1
TGCGCCAGCAGATCCCCGACAGGGCCCATGAACACTGAAGCTTTCTTT
CASRSPTGPMNTEAFF
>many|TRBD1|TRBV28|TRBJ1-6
TGTGCCAGCAGTTTTGGACAGGGAAATAATTCACCCCTCCACTTT
CASSFGQGNNSPLHF
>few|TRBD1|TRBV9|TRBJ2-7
TGTGCCAGCAGCTCCACGACAGGGGGCTTCTACGAGCAGTACTTC
CASSSTTGGFYEQYF
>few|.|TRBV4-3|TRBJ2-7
TGCGCCAGCAGCACAAACAGGGGGGGCCCCTACGAGCAGTACTTC
CASSTNRGGPYEQYF
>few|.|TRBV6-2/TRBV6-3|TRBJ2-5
TGTGCCAGCAGGAGTCAGCGGTACCAAGAGACCCAGTACTTC
CASRSQRYQETQYF
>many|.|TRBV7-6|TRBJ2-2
TGTGCCAGCAGCTTAGCGGGGCACGGGGAGCTGTTTTTT
CASSLAGHGELFF
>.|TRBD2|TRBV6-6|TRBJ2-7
TGTGCCAGCAGAACAGACGGGGGGACCCTCGGCGAGCAGTACTTC
CASRTDGGTLGEQYF
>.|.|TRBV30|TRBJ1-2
TGTGCCTGGAGTGTAGCAGGGGAGGTTGGCTACACCTTC
CAWSVAGEVGYTF
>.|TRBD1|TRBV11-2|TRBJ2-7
TGTGCCAGCAGCAACACAGGGGGAGAGTTCGACGAGCAGTACTTC
CASSNTGGEFDEQYF